This is a list of T cell receptor beta chains from one sample in a study of T cells after yellow fever vaccination. TCRdb processed the 5' RACE reads anew with MiXCR; each CDR3 protein has one entry. The table has tens of thousands of distinct CDR3 sequences, more than 5.5% seen once; the top ten hold roughly a third. The material sequenced was CD8+ T cells sorted from PBMCs, taken 5 to 6 days after the first yellow fever vaccination. The receptors here all came from a man in his late teens or twenties who received the YFV17D yellow fever vaccine. Both conserved end residues are part of each CDR3. D genes are given only for firm matches. Size tells how often a clone was seen (once, few, many) or the class of an expanded clone, and some rows leave it out.

size,J,D,length,V,DNA,CDR3
many,TRBJ2-2,TRBD1,15,TRBV7-2,TGTGCCAGCAGCTTAGGGACAGGGAACACCGGGGAGCTGTTTTTT,CASSLGTGNTGELFF
many,TRBJ2-1,TRBD1,17,TRBV7-3,TGTGCCAGCAGCCTAACCCCAGGGGGCCCGCCCTACAATGAGCAGTTCTTC,CASSLTPGGPPYNEQFF
many,TRBJ2-3,-,15,TRBV7-2,TGTGCCAGCAGGCAACCGGGACTTCACACAGATACGCAGTATTTT,CASRQPGLHTDTQYF
few,TRBJ2-4,-,14,TRBV24-1,TGTGCCACCAGTGGCCCGGGATCCAAAAACATTCAGTACTTC,CATSGPGSKNIQYF
few,TRBJ2-1,TRBD1,19,TRBV27,TGTGCCAGCAGTTACCCTGGGACAGGGGAGACCTTTTTGGACAATGAGCAGTTCTTC,CASSYPGTGETFLDNEQFF
-,TRBJ2-3,TRBD2,19,TRBV12-3/TRBV12-4,TGTGCCAGCAGTTTAGGGTCCGGGGCCGCCGGGACTAGCAGAGATACGCAGTATTTT,CASSLGSGAAGTSRDTQYF
few,TRBJ2-7,-,15,TRBV5-1,TGCGCCAGCAGCTCCCGAGGGGCCGGTTTAAACGAGCAGTACTTC,CASSSRGAGLNEQYF
-,TRBJ2-7,TRBD2,13,TRBV6-1,TGTGCCAGCAGCTGGGGGGGACCCTACGAGCAGTACTTC,CASSWGGPYEQYF
many,TRBJ2-3,TRBD2,17,TRBV4-1,TGCGCCAGCAGGGTTCTGACTAGCGGGGGGGTCACAGATACGCAGTATTTT,CASRVLTSGGVTDTQYF
few,TRBJ2-3,TRBD1,16,TRBV12-3/TRBV12-4,TGTGCCAGCAGTCTCTTCCGGGACAGAGAAACAGATACGCAGTATTTT,CASSLFRDRETDTQYF
many,TRBJ2-3,TRBD2,18,TRBV7-9,TGTGCCAGCAGCTCCCCCGGGACTAGCGGGGCCAGCACAGATACGCAGTATTTT,CASSSPGTSGASTDTQYF
-,TRBJ1-5,-,17,TRBV12-3/TRBV12-4,TGTGCCAGCAGTTTAATAGCGACAGAGTATAGCAATCAGCCCCAGCATTTT,CASSLIATEYSNQPQHF
few,TRBJ1-5,-,15,TRBV4-1,TGCGCCAGCAGCCAAGAGCCGGCAGGGTATCAGCCCCAGCATTTT,CASSQEPAGYQPQHF
few,TRBJ1-2,TRBD1,13,TRBV4-3,TGCGCCAGCAGGCAAACAGGGGTCGATGGCTACACCTTC,CASRQTGVDGYTF
-,TRBJ2-2,-,12,TRBV6-5,TGTGCCAGCAGTTATTACACCGGGGAGCTGTTTTTT,CASSYYTGELFF
many,TRBJ2-1,-,15,TRBV27,TGTGCCAGCAGTCGTACACCCAAAGCAAACAATGAGCAGTTCTTC,CASSRTPKANNEQFF
many,TRBJ2-3,TRBD1,15,TRBV9,TGTGCCAGCAGCGTAGAGGGGGCGAGCACAGATACGCAGTATTTT,CASSVEGASTDTQYF
few,TRBJ2-2,-,13,TRBV29-1,TGCAGCGTTGAAGAGGGGGTCCCCGGGGAGCTGTTTTTT,CSVEEGVPGELFF
-,TRBJ1-5,TRBD1,15,TRBV6-2/TRBV6-3,TGTGCCAGCAGTTACTCGACAGGGGGGAGGGAGCCCCAGCATTTT,CASSYSTGGREPQHF
many,TRBJ2-3,-,19,TRBV4-3,TGCGCCAGCAGCCAAGAGGCCAAAGGAATAAGGCCGCGGACAGATACGCAGTATTTT,CASSQEAKGIRPRTDTQYF
-,TRBJ1-3,-,13,TRBV7-2,TGTGCCAGCAGCTTAACCGATGGAAACACCATATATTTT,CASSLTDGNTIYF
many,TRBJ1-1,TRBD1,15,TRBV7-9,TGTGCCAGCAGCTCCAGACAGGGCGTGAACACTGAAGCTTTCTTT,CASSSRQGVNTEAFF
many,TRBJ2-3,-,14,TRBV9,TGTGCCAGCAGCGGTCCATCTAGCACAGATACGCAGTATTTT,CASSGPSSTDTQYF
many,TRBJ2-1,TRBD2,13,TRBV29-1,TGCAGCGTTGCTACTAGCGGGTACAATGAGCAGTTCTTC,CSVATSGYNEQFF
few,TRBJ1-2,TRBD1,15,TRBV7-2,TGTGCCAGCAGCCCCTCCCCGACAGGGATCTATGGCTACACCTTC,CASSPSPTGIYGYTF
-,TRBJ2-3,-,13,TRBV7-3,TGTGCCAGCAGCTCCCCCCCTTCCGAGGAGCAGTATTTT,CASSSPPSEEQYF
many,TRBJ2-3,TRBD1,15,TRBV7-9,TGTGCCAGCAGCCCCCGGACAGGGTTGCCAGATACGCAGTATTTT,CASSPRTGLPDTQYF
-,TRBJ2-1,-,16,TRBV9,TGTGCTAGCAGCGCGGGGGCCGGGACGCCCATCGATGAGCAGTTCTTC,CASSAGAGTPIDEQFF